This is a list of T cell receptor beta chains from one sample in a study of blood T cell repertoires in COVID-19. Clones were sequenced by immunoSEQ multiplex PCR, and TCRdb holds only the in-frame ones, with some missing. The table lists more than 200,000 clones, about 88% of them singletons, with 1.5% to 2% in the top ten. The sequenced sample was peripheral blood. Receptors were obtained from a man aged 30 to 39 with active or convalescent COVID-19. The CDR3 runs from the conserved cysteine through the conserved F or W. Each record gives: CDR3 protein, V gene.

CASSRQGNSHGYTF	TRBV6-5
CASSTDRGSTETQYF	TRBV19
CASSPQRTNEKLFF	TRBV7-8
CASSQVGTGDSPLHF	TRBV14
CASSFGAGVVEAFF	TRBV5-1
CASSQGTGYSPLHF	TRBV14
CASSLMGLPWADTQYF	TRBV27
CAWREAYEQYF	TRBV30
CASSPSLRRQGAYNEQFF	TRBV18
CASGWHRDRALFQPQHF	TRBV12-5
CASSVPRGGGASSYNEQFF	TRBV9
CASHQGLNTEAFF	TRBV2
CASSYSNRGYTEAFF	TRBV6-5
CASSHPRSQTGDNQPQHF	TRBV4-1
CASSSETGAETQYF	TRBV5-1
CATSRERESGKYYGYTF	TRBV15
CASRMDRDEQYF	TRBV7-9
CASSVGGSKNTIYF	TRBV9
CASSDGQGPSEAFF	TRBV9
CASSFLNTGELFF	TRBV5-1
CASSYSGTASGNTIYF	TRBV6-5
CASSPGLVSDTQYF	TRBV5-1
CASSRDSDTYEQYF	TRBV7-2
CASSLDIGQGMGEAFF	TRBV5-5
CASSQDRTGYGYTF	TRBV3-1/TRBV3-2
CASSSTGTGFEDEQYF	TRBV13
CASSPTDDYGYTF	TRBV12-3/TRBV12-4
CASSVRDRTSGNTIYF	TRBV25-1
CASSMTGNRGQPQHF	TRBV19
CASSWDRGQTGELFF	TRBV5-1
CASSQEVKGAGIGYTF	TRBV4-2
CASSPTGGGETQYF	TRBV5-5
CASSSGLAGGKYEQYF	TRBV7-9
CASSLGLAGGQETQYF	TRBV5-5
CASSFGSGGPEDTQYF	TRBV5-1
CASSYRPFRVSAGEQYF	TRBV6-7
CASTGMGSYYEQYF	TRBV5-5
CASRDTGGSTEAFF	TRBV5-6
CASSITGLEETQYF	TRBV19
CATSDGGDDTQYF	TRBV24-1
CASSPLFREGGETQYF	TRBV18
CASSQGLGTEAFF	TRBV4-3
CASRQTEHSNQPQHF	TRBV19
CASSLASTGPNTEAFF	TRBV7-6
CSVLSGAANTGELFF	TRBV29-1
CASSSNPGYEQYF	TRBV11-2
CASSQSTGGRIYGYTF	TRBV14
CASSLIQQGWNEKLFF	TRBV7-9